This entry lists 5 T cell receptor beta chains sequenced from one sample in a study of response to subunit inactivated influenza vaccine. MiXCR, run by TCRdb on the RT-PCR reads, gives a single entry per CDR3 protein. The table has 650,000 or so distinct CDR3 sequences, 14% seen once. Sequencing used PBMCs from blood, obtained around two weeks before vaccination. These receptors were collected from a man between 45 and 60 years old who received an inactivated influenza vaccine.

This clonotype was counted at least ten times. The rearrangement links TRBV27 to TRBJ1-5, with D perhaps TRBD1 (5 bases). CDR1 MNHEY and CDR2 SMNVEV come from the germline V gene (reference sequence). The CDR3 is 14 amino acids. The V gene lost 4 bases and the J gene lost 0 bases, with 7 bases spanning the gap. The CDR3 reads CASSSGGSNQPQHF. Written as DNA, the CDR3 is TGTGCCAGCAGTTCCGGGGGTAGCAATCAGCCCCAGCATTTT.

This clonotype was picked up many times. The CDR3 DNA sequence: TGCGCCAGCAGCCTAGCGGGAGACCGCACAGATACGCAGTATTTT. Amino acid sequence: CASSLAGDRTDTQYF. V is TRBV5-1 and J is TRBJ2-3, with 10 bases identical to TRBD2. Germline V gene data show CDR1 as SGHRS and CDR2 as YFSETQ. The CDR3 has 15 residues. The V segment lost 4 bases and the J segment 1 base; nucleotides outside the gene matches: 3.

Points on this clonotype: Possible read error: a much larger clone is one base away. Here the CDR3 reads CASNKGSNQPQHF. CDR3 DNA: TGCGCCAGCAACAAAGGGAGCAATCAGCCCCAGCATTTT. The rearrangement links TRBV5-1 to TRBJ1-5, with D hard to call. Germline-derived CDR1 and CDR2 are SGHRS and YFSETQ. V lost 6 bases, J lost 1 base, and 8 bases lay in between. The CDR3 is 13 amino acids.

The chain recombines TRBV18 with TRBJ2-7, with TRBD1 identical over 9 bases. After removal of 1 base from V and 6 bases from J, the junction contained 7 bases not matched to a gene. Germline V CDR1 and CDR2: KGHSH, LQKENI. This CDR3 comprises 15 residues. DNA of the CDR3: TGTGCCAGCTCACCACGACCGGGACAGGGAGGCGAGCAGTACTTC. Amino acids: CASSPRPGQGGEQYF.

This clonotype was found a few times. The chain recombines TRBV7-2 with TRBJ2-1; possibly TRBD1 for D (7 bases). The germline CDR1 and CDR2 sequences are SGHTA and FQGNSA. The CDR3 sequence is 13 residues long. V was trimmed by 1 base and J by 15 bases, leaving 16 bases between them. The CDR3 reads CASSLDLAQGGFF. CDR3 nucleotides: TGTGCCAGCAGCTTAGACCTAGCTCAGGGGGGGTTCTTC.